The sequence of this T cell receptor beta chain was determined in a study of read filtering for tumor transcriptome and immune sequencing. Study-wide context: RNA-seq yielded only roughly 80 to 1,300 TCR reads, IR-seq about 4 to 11 million.

A remark on this clonotype: A much larger clonotype is one base distant, so this may be a read error.

CDR3 length: 15 residues. Trimming took 7 bases from V and 6 from J, leaving 18 bases between them. From germline, CDR1 is KGHDR and CDR2 SFDVKD. Every patient had bone marrow sampled while the disease was active. Molecular barcoded adaptors covering alpha/delta and beta/gamma chains were used on about 0.4 ug RNA. Each CDR3 protein gets one entry after TCRdb re-called the reads with MiXCR. The profile shows tens of thousands of distinct CDR3 sequences, about a fifth of them singletons. The material sequenced was a population of CD138-negative cells sorted from bone marrow. This chain joins TRBV24-1 and TRBJ2-1, with D possibly TRBD2 on 7 matching bases. The clonotype comes from a donor at least 40 years old with multiple myeloma. The chain's CDR3 is CATRGGAGYRNEQFF. In DNA form, the CDR3 reads TGTGCCACCAGGGGGGGGGCAGGCTATCGCAATGAGCAGTTCTTC.